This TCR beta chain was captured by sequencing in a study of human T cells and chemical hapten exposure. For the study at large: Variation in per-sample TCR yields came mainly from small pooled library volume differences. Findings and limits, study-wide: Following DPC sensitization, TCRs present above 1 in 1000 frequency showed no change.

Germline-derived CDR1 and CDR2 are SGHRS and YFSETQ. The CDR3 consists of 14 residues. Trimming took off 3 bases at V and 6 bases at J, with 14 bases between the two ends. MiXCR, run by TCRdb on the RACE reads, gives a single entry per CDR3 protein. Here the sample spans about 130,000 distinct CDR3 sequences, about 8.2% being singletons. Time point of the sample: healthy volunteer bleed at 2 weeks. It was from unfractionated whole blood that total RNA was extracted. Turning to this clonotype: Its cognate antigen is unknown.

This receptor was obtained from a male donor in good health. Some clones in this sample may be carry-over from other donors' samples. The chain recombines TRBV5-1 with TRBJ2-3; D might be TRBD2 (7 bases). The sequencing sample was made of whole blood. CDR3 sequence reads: CASSYGGPGDTQYF. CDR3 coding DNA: TGCGCCAGCAGCTACGGGGGGCCGGGGGATACGCAGTATTTT. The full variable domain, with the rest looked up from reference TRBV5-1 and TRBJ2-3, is KAGVTQTPRYLIKTRGQQVTLSCSPISGHRSVSWYQQTPGQGLQFLFEYFSETQRNKGNFPGRFSGRQFSNSRSEMNVSTLELGDSALYLCASSYGGPGDTQYFGPGTRLTVL.